This T cell receptor beta chain was recorded in a study of CD8 T cells in ankylosing spondylitis. Whole-study findings and limits: The study looked at matched synovial fluid samples from ankylosing spondylitis patients. Disease-linked clones were reported to be significantly enriched there. Blood from ankylosing spondylitis patients appeared to carry a characteristic roughly eight-variant TCR beta motif.

About this clonotype: Antigen specificity is unknown.

Libraries for TCR beta were made by quantitative 5'-RACE with molecular barcodes. TCRdb analysed the 5' RACE reads with MiXCR anew, one entry per CDR3 protein. The table lists 650,000 to 800,000 distinct CDR3 sequences, under 20% of them singletons. Trimming stripped 1 base from V and 3 bases from J, with 13 bases between. The germline V gene encodes CDR1 SQVTM and CDR2 ANQGSEA. The CDR3 extends over 14 amino acids. This clonotype originated in a male donor with ankylosing spondylitis. V usage is TRBV29-1 and J usage is TRBJ2-7, with D unresolved. The source material was blood, either unsorted or a sorted T cell fraction (not recorded which). For the CDR3, the DNA is TGCAGCGTTGAAGGGCTGGACGCTGGCTACGAGCAGTACTTC. It codes for CSVEGLDAGYEQYF.